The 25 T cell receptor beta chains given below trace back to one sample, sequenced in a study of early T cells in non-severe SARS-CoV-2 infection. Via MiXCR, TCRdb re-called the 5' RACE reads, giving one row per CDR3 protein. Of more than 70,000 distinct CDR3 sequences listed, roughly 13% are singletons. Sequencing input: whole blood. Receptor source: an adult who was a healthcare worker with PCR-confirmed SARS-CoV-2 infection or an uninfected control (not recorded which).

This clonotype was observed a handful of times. CDR3 DNA sequence: TGTGCCAGCAGCTTGGATTTAGACCCCGGGGAGCTGTTTTTT. It specifies CASSLDLDPGELFF. This chain connects TRBV5-4 to TRBJ2-2; no reliable D call. The CDR3 runs to 14 residues. V lost 0 bases, J lost 6 bases, and 9 bases lay in between. Germline loops: CDR1 SGHNT, CDR2 YYREEE (reference sequence).

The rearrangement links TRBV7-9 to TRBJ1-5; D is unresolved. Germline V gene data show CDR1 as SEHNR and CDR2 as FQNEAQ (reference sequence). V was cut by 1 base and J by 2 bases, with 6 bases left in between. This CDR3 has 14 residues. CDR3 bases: TGTGCCAGCAGCTTAGGACACGGCAATCAGCCCCAGCATTTT. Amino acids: CASSLGHGNQPQHF.

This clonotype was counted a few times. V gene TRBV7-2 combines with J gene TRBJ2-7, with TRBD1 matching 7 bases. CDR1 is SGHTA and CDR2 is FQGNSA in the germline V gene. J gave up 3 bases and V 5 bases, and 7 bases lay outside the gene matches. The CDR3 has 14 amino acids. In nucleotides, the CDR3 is TGTGCCAGCAGCCTTCACAGGGGAAACTACGAGCAGTACTTC. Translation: CASSLHRGNYEQYF.

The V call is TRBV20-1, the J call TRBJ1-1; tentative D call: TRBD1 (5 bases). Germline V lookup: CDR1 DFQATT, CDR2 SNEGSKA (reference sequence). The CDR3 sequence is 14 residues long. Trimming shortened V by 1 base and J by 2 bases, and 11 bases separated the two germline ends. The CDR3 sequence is CSARGGAANTEAFF. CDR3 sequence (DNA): TGCAGTGCTAGAGGTGGGGCAGCAAACACTGAAGCTTTCTTT.

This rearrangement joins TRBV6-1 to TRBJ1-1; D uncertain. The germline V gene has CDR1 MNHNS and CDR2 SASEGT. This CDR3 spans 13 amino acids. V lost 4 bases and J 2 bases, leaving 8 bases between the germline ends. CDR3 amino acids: CASSAELNTEAFF. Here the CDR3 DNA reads TGTGCCAGCAGTGCGGAACTTAACACTGAAGCTTTCTTT.

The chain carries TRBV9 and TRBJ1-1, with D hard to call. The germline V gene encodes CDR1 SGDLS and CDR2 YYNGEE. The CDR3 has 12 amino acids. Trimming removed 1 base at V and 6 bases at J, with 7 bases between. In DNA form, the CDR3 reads TGTGCCAGCAGCGTAACCGGGTCTGAAGCTTTCTTT. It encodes CASSVTGSEAFF. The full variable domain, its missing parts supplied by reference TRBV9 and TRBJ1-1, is DSGVTQTPKHLITATGQRVTLRCSPRSGDLSVYWYQQSLDQGLQFLIQYYNGEERAKGNILERFSAQQFPDLHSELNLSSLELGDSALYFCASSVTGSEAFFGQGTRLTVV.

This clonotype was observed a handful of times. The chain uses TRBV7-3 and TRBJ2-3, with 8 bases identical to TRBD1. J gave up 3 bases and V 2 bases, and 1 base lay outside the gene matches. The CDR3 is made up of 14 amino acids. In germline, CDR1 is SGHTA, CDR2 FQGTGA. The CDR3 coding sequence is TGTGCCAGCAGCTTACAGGGGGCTACAGATACGCAGTATTTT. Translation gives CASSLQGATDTQYF.

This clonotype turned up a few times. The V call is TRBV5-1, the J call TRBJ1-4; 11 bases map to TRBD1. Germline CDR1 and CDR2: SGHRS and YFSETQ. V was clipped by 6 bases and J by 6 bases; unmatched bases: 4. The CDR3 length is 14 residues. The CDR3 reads CASTKGQGDEKLFF. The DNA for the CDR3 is TGCGCCAGCACAAAGGGACAGGGGGATGAAAAACTGTTTTTT.

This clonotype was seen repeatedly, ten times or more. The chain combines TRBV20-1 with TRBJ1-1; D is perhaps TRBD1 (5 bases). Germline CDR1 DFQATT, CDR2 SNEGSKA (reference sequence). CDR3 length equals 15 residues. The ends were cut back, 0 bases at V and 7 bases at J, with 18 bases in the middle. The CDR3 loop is CSAREPGRETNEAFF. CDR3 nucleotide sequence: TGCAGTGCTAGAGAGCCAGGGCGGGAGACGAATGAAGCTTTCTTT.

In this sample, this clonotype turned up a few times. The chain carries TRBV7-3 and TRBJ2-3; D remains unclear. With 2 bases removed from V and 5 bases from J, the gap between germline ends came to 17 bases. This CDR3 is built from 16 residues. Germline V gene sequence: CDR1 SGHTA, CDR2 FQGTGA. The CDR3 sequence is CASSLLSVASGDTQYF. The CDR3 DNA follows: TGTGCCAGCAGCTTATTGTCGGTGGCTTCGGGAGATACGCAGTATTTT.

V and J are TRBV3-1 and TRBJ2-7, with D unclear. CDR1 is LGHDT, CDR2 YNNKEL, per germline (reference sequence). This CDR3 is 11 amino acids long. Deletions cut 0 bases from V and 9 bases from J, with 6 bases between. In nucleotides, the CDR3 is TGTGCCAGCAGCCAAGACGCTGGGCAGTACTTC. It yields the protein CASSQDAGQYF.

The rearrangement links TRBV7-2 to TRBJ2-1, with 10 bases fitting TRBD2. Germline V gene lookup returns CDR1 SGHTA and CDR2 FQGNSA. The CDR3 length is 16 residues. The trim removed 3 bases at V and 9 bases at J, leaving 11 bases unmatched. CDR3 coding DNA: TGTGCCAGCAGCTTCTCTAGCGGGGGTACGGTTACTGAGCAGTTCTTC. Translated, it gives CASSFSSGGTVTEQFF.

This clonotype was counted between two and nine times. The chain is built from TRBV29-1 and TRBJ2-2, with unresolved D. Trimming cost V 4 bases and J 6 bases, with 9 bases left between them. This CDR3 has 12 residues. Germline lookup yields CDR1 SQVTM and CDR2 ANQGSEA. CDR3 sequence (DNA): TGCAGCGTTGTGGTCCTCGCCGGGGAGCTGTTTTTT. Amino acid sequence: CSVVVLAGELFF.

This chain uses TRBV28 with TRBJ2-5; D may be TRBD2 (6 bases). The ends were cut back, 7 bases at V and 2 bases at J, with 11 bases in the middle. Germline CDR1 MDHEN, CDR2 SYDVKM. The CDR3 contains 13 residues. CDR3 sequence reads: CASIPGVQETQYF. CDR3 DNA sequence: TGTGCCAGCATTCCGGGGGTTCAAGAGACCCAGTACTTC.

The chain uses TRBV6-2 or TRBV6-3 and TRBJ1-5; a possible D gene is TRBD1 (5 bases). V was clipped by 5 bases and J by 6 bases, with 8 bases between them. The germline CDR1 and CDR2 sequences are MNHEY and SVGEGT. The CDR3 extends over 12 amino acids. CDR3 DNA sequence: TGTGCCAGCAGTGGGACGGCTCAGCCCCAGCATTTT. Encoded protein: CASSGTAQPQHF.

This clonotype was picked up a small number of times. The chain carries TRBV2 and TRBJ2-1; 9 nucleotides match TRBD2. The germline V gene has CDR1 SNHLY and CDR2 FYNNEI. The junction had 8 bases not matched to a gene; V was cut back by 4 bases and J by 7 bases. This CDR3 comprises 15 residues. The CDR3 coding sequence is TGTGCCAGCAGTGTGGTAGCGGGGGAGGGGAATGAGCAGTTCTTC. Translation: CASSVVAGEGNEQFF.

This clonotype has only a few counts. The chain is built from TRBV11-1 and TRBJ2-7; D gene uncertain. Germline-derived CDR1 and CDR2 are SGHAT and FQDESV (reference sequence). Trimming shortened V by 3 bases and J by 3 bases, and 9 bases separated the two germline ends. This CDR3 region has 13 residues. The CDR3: CASSFLLGYEQYF. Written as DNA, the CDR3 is TGTGCCAGCAGCTTTCTGTTGGGCTACGAGCAGTACTTC.

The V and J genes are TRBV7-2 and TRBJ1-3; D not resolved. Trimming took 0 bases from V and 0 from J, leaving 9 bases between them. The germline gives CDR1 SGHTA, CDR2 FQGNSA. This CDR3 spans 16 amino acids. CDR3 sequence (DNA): TGTGCCAGCAGCTTAGCGCGGTACGGCTCTGGAAACACCATATATTTT. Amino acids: CASSLARYGSGNTIYF.

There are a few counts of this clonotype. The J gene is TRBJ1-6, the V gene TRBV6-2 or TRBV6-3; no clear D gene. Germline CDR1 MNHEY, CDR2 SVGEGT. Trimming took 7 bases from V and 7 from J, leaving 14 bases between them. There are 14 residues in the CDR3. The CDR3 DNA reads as TGTGCCAGCACCACTATCCCAGACAATTCACCCCTCCACTTT. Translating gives CASTTIPDNSPLHF.

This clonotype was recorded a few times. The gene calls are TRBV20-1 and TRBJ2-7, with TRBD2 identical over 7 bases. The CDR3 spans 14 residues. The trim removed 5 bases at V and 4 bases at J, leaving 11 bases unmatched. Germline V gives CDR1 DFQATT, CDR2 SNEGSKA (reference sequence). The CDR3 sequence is CSAEAGTTNYEQYF. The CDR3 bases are TGCAGTGCTGAAGCGGGGACTACCAATTACGAGCAGTACTTC.

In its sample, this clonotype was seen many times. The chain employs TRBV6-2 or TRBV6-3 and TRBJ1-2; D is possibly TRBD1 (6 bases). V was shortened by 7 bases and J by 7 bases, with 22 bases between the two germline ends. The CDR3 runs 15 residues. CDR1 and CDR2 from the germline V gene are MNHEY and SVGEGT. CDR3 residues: CASTPRGRGAIGYTF. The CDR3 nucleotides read TGTGCCAGCACACCACGAGGCAGGGGAGCAATTGGCTACACCTTC.

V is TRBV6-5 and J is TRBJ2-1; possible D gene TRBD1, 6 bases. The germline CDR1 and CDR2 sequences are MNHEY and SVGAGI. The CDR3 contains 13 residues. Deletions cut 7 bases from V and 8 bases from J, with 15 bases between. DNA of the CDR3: TGTGCCAGCATGGCAGGGGTGGTGCATGAGCAGTTCTTC. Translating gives CASMAGVVHEQFF.

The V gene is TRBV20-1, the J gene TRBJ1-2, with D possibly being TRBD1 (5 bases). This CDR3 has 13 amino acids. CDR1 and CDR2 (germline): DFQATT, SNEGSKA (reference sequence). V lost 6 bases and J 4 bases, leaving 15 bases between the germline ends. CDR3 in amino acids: CSANPGRTYGYTF. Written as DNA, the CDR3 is TGCAGTGCGAATCCGGGACGGACCTATGGCTACACCTTC.

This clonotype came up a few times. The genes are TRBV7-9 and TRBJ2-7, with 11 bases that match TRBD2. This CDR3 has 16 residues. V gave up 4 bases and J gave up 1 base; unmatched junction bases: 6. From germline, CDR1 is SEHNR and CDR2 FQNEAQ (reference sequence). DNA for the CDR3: TGTGCCAGCAGCTCTCCGGGACTAGCGGTTTCCTACGAGCAGTACTTC. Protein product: CASSSPGLAVSYEQYF.

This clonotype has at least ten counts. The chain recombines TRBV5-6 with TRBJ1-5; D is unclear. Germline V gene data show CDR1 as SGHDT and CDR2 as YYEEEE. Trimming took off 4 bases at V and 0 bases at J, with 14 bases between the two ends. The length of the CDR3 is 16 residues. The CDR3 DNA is TGTGCCAGCAGCACCTACCGGTTGGATAGCAATCAGCCCCAGCATTTT. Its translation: CASSTYRLDSNQPQHF.